This T cell receptor beta chain was sequenced for a study of neurological immune-mediated disorders. This clonotype was seen many times. The antigen is undetermined. This CDR3 region has 16 residues. The germline V gene encodes CDR1 DFQATT and CDR2 SNEGSKA (reference sequence). Trimming removed 0 bases at V and 2 bases at J, with 17 bases between. Unsorted libraries came from 2 million PBMCs stored at -80 °C. The cDNA was produced through 5'RACE with 10-nucleotide random UMIs. Each CDR3 protein is one row after TCRdb ran MiXCR on the 5' RACE reads. The sample includes tens of thousands of distinct CDR3 sequences, over 9% of them seen just once. Findings and caveats of the study: The absence of any CDR3 amino acid sequence shared by expanded clones across subjects suggests that repertoires were private in all groups. Levels of TCR clonal expansion peaked in HTLV-1-associated myelopathy and reached their lowest in multiple sclerosis, under those of healthy controls.

This chain joins TRBV20-1 and TRBJ2-7; D not resolved. The specimen sequenced was PBMCs. This TCR derives from a woman between 25 and 40 years old with HTLV-1-associated myelopathy (HAM/TSP). CDR3 nucleotide sequence: TGCAGTGCTAGAGATCTGATGGCCATTCAACCCTACGAGCAGTACTTC. It codes for CSARDLMAIQPYEQYF.